These 4 T cell receptor beta chains came from one sample sequenced in a study of blood T cell repertoires in COVID-19. Sequencing used immunoSEQ multiplex PCR; TCRdb keeps in-frame clones, though not all of them. Among tens of thousands of clones listed, about four fifths were seen once. The specimen was peripheral blood. The receptors come from a human donor in a cohort sampled during active COVID-19.

This chain joins TRBV19 and TRBJ2-1, with 11 bases lining up with TRBD2. The CDR3 contains 17 residues. The ends lost 4 bases at V and 2 bases at J; junction bases unmatched: 7. The germline V gene encodes CDR1 LNHDA and CDR2 SQIVND (reference sequence). CDR3 region: CASSTSSGGPAYNEQFF. CDR3 DNA sequence: TGTGCCAGTAGTACATCTAGCGGGGGGCCCGCCTACAATGAGCAGTTCTTC.

In its sample, this clone was seen many times. The chain couples TRBV9 to TRBJ2-3; 9 bases are a match to TRBD2. The CDR3 runs 15 residues. Germline V lookup: CDR1 SGDLS, CDR2 YYNGEE. V lost 2 bases to trimming and J lost 1 base; unmatched junction nucleotides: 2. The DNA of the CDR3 is TGTGCCAGCAGCGTCGGCGGGAGGGGCACAGATACGCAGTATTTT. As protein: CASSVGGRGTDTQYF.

The chain is built from TRBV4-2 and TRBJ2-3, with 10 bases matching TRBD2. The CDR3 is made up of 17 amino acids. Germline loops: CDR1 LGHNA, CDR2 YNFKEQ. Unmatched junction bases numbered 7, after V lost 0 bases and J lost 4 bases. CDR3 sequence: CASSQDSLAGVADTQYF. As DNA, the CDR3 is TGTGCCAGCAGCCAAGATAGTCTAGCGGGAGTCGCAGATACGCAGTATTTT.

The chain uses TRBV14 and TRBJ2-5; TRBD2 aligns across 12 bases. Trimming at V came to 2 bases and at J to 5 bases, leaving 3 bases not matched to a gene. This CDR3 contains 15 residues. Looked up from germline, CDR1 is SGHDN and CDR2 is FVKESK. CDR3 region: CASSQRLAGVETQYF. The CDR3 DNA reads as TGTGCCAGCAGCCAAAGACTAGCGGGAGTGGAGACCCAGTACTTC. Looking up the rest from reference TRBV14 and TRBJ2-5 gives the full variable domain: EAGVTQFPSHSVIEKGQTVTLRCDPISGHDNLYWYRRVMGKEIKFLLHFVKESKQDESGMPNNRFLAERTGGTYSTLKVQPAELEDSGVYFCASSQRLAGVETQYFGPGTRLLVL.